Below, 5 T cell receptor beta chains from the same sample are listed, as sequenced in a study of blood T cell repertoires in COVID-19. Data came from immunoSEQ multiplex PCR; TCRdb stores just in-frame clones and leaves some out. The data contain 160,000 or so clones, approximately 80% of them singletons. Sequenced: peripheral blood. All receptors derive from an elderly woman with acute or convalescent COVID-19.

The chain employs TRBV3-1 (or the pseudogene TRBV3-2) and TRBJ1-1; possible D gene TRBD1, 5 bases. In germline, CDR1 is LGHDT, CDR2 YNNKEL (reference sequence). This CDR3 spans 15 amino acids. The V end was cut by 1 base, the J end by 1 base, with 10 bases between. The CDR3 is CASSQAPQANTEAFF. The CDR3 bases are TGTGCCAGCAGCCAAGCCCCACAGGCGAACACTGAAGCTTTCTTT.

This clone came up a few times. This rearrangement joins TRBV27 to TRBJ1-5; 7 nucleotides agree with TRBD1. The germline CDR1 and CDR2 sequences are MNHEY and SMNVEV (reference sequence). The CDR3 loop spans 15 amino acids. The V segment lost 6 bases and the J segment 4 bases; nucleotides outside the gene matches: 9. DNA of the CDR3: TGTGCCAGCAGGATAATGGCGACAGGGAATCAGCCCCAGCATTTT. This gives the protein CASRIMATGNQPQHF.

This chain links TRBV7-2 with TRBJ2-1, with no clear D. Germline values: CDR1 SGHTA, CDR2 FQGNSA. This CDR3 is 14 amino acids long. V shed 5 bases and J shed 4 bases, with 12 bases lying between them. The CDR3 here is CASSPGGSYNEQFF. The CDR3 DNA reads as TGTGCCAGCAGCCCTGGCGGCTCATACAATGAGCAGTTCTTC. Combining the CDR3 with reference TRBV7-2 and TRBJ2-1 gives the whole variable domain GAGVSQSPSNKVTEKGKDVELRCDPISGHTALYWYRQSLGQGLEFLIYFQGNSAPDKSGLPSDRFSAERTGGSVSTLTIQRTQQEDSAVYLCASSPGGSYNEQFFGPGTRLTVL.

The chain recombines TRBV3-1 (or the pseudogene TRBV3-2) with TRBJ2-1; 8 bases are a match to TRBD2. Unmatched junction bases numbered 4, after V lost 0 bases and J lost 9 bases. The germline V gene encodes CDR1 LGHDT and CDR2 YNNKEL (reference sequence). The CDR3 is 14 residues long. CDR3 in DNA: TGTGCCAGCAGCCAAGACGCCGCGGGGGGTGAGCAGTTCTTC. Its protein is CASSQDAAGGEQFF.

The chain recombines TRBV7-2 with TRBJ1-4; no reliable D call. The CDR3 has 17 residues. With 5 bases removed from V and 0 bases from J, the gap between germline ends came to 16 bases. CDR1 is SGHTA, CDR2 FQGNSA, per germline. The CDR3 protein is CASSPRGSSTTNEKLFF. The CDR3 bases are TGTGCCAGCAGCCCCCGAGGGAGCAGCACAACTAATGAAAAACTGTTTTTT.